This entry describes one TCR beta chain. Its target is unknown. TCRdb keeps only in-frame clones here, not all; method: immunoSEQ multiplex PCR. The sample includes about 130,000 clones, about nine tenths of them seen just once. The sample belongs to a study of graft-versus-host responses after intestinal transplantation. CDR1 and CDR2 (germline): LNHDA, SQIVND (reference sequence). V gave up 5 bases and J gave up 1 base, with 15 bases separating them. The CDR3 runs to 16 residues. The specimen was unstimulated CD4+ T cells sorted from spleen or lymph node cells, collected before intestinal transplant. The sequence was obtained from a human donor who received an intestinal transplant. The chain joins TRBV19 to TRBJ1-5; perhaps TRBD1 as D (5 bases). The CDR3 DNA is TGTGCCAGTAGTTCCTCCAGGGACTTGAGCAATCAGCCCCAGCATTTT. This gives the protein CASSSSRDLSNQPQHF.